These 28 T cell receptor beta chains came from one sample sequenced in a study of blood T cells in healthy people across ages (dated by TCRdb to the mid-2010s). Library method: 5' RACE. Sequencing was carried out with an Illumina HiSeq 2500. A second PCR of roughly 7 to 11 cycles was performed with a sample-barcoded 5' primer and a J-beta primer mix. TCRdb cleaned the public reads at Q25 with fastp, built clones with MiXCR and kept in-frame beta chains. Entries that share a CDR3 protein sequence are merged under the most common genes and DNA. The sample table shows 700,000 to 850,000 distinct CDR3 sequences, and approximately 55% are seen once. The ten biggest clones cover approximately 40% of the sample. What was sequenced was blood. The receptor source for this set is a man older than 75 in good health.

This clonotype was counted only a few times. The J gene is TRBJ1-2, the V gene TRBV2; no definite D call. The CDR3 has 11 residues. Trimming pared 7 bases from V and 8 bases from J, leaving 11 bases between. Germline V gene sequence: CDR1 SNHLY, CDR2 FYNNEI. The CDR3 region has the DNA TGTGCCAGCATCTCGGGAGGAGGCTACACCTTC. Translated, it gives CASISGGGYTF. Full variable domain (rest looked up from reference TRBV2 and TRBJ1-2): EPEVTQTPSHQVTQMGQEVILRCVPISNHLYFYWYRQILGQKVEFLVSFYNNEISEKSEIFDDQFSVERPDGSNFTLKIRSTKLEDSAMYFCASISGGGYTFGSGTRLTVV.

The gene calls are TRBV6-5 and TRBJ2-4, with D uncertain. The DNA end is more similar to TRBJ2-7, so the J call may be wrong. CDR3 length: 13 amino acids. Germline-derived CDR1 and CDR2 are MNHEY and SVGAGI. Written as DNA, the CDR3 is TGTGCCAGCAGACGAGCAGGTCCCTACGAGCAGTACTTC. Residues: CASRRAGPYEQYF.

The table lists this clonotype with a count of one. This chain joins TRBV3-1 and TRBJ2-7; D gene uncertain. CDR3 length: 13 amino acids. Trimming cost V 0 bases and J 2 bases, with 5 bases left between them. Germline V gene lookup returns CDR1 LGHDT and CDR2 YNNKEL (reference sequence). As DNA, the CDR3 is TGTGCCAGCAGCCAAGACTTCGCCTACGAGCAGTACTTC. This encodes CASSQDFAYEQYF.

The CDR3 loop is CASSAISGPPHYEQYF. The CDR3 DNA reads TGTGCCAGCAGCGCCATCTCGGGTCCCCCTCACTACGAGCAGTACTTC. The J gene is TRBJ2-7, the V gene TRBV7-8; no reliable D call. CDR1 is SGHVS and CDR2 is FQNEAQ in the germline V gene. This CDR3 has 16 residues. V gave up 5 bases and J gave up 3 bases, with 20 bases separating them.

The chain combines TRBV29-1 with TRBJ1-4; D unresolved. Trimming left V 5 bases short and J 4 bases short, with 2 bases between. CDR1 is SQVTM, CDR2 ANQGSEA, per germline. This CDR3 contains 10 residues. CDR3 in amino acids: CSVLNEKLFF. The CDR3 region has the DNA TGCAGCGTTCTTAATGAAAAACTGTTTTTT.

The J gene is TRBJ2-5, the V gene TRBV20-1; 15 bases are a match to TRBD2. The CDR3 covers 16 residues. Looked up from germline, CDR1 is DFQATT and CDR2 is SNEGSKA (reference sequence). After removal of 4 bases from V and 4 bases from J, the junction contained 7 bases not matched to a gene. This CDR3 is CSAIRTSGGARETQYF. The CDR3 DNA sequence: TGCAGTGCTATCAGGACTAGCGGGGGGGCGCGAGAGACCCAGTACTTC.

This clonotype was counted between two and nine times. The chain joins TRBV5-1 to TRBJ2-1; unclear D gene. The germline gives CDR1 SGHRS, CDR2 YFSETQ. The germline V and J ends were trimmed by 4 bases and 8 bases, with 13 bases remaining between them. This CDR3 has 13 residues. CDR3 DNA: TGCGCCAGCAGCCAAAAAACCATGGATGAGCAGTTCTTC. Translating it yields CASSQKTMDEQFF.

Here the CDR3 reads CASSAFGQAAPGANVLTF. CDR3 DNA sequence: TGTGCCAGCAGCGCCTTCGGACAAGCCGCCCCTGGGGCCAACGTCCTGACTTTC. The chain recombines TRBV9 with TRBJ2-6; tentatively, D is TRBD1 (5 bases). The ends were cut back, 3 bases at V and 2 bases at J, with 18 bases in the middle. CDR3 size: 18 residues. Per the germline V gene, CDR1 is SGDLS and CDR2 is YYNGEE. Full variable domain (outside the CDR3, taken from reference TRBV9 and TRBJ2-6): DSGVTQTPKHLITATGQRVTLRCSPRSGDLSVYWYQQSLDQGLQFLIQYYNGEERAKGNILERFSAQQFPDLHSELNLSSLELGDSALYFCASSAFGQAAPGANVLTFGAGSRLTVL.

The genes are TRBV7-3 and TRBJ2-5; 10 bases map to TRBD2. Per the germline V gene, CDR1 is SGHTA and CDR2 is FQGTGA. CDR3 length equals 14 residues. The ends lost 5 bases at V and 4 bases at J; junction bases unmatched: 4. Here the CDR3 DNA reads TGTGCCAGCAGCCCGAGACTAGCGGGAGAGACCCAGTACTTC. Translated: CASSPRLAGETQYF.

This chain connects TRBV24-1 to TRBJ2-3; no clear D. V lost 0 bases to trimming and J lost 6 bases, with 12 bases between them. The CDR3 length is 15 residues. Germline CDR1 and CDR2: KGHDR and SFDVKD. CDR3 loop: CATSDLVSQGDTQYF. The CDR3 bases are TGTGCCACCAGTGATTTGGTATCCCAAGGGGATACGCAGTATTTT.

The J gene is TRBJ2-1, the V gene TRBV27; a possible D gene is TRBD1 (5 bases). The V gene's germline CDR1 is MNHEY and CDR2 SMNVEV (reference sequence). The CDR3 has 12 residues. The V end lost 7 bases, the J end lost 4 bases, and 8 bases lay between the germline ends. CDR3 sequence: CASTQDYNEQFF. CDR3 sequence (DNA): TGTGCCAGCACACAGGATTACAATGAGCAGTTCTTC.

This chain connects TRBV2 to TRBJ1-4; tentative D call: TRBD1 (6 bases). Trimming left V 7 bases short and J 13 bases short, with 13 bases between. CDR3 length: 11 residues. Looked up from germline, CDR1 is SNHLY and CDR2 is FYNNEI. The CDR3 DNA reads TGTGCCAGCAACAGACAGGCACTACTGTTTTTT. It is translated as CASNRQALLFF.

V gene TRBV28 combines with J gene TRBJ1-2; TRBD1 matches at 12 bases. Germline CDR1 MDHEN, CDR2 SYDVKM. This CDR3 region has 17 residues. V was pared by 7 bases and J by 7 bases, with 16 bases of the junction left unmatched. CDR3 DNA sequence: TGTGCCAGCACCCCACCGATCCCCGGGACAGGGGGCGGTGGCTACACCTTC. Its protein is CASTPPIPGTGGGGYTF.

This clonotype came up a few times. The chain couples TRBV3-1 to TRBJ2-1, with D hard to call. The CDR3 runs to 17 residues. Trimming took 4 bases from V and 0 from J, leaving 16 bases between them. Looked up from germline, CDR1 is LGHDT and CDR2 is YNNKEL (reference sequence). The CDR3 reads CASSPTGLHLSYNEQFF. The DNA for the CDR3 is TGTGCCAGCAGCCCCACCGGGCTCCACCTCTCCTACAATGAGCAGTTCTTC.

This clonotype was counted a few times. The rearrangement joins TRBV2 to TRBJ2-3; D may be TRBD1 (6 bases). CDR1 is SNHLY and CDR2 is FYNNEI in the germline V gene. V shed 7 bases and J shed 2 bases, with 16 bases lying between them. The CDR3 covers 15 residues. CDR3 region: CASTLGGQTTDTQYF. Written as DNA, the CDR3 is TGTGCCAGCACCCTAGGGGGACAAACCACAGATACGCAGTATTTT.

This clonotype has a count of ten or more. The genes are TRBV29-1 and TRBJ2-7, with 8 bases that match TRBD1. After removal of 5 bases from V and 3 bases from J, the junction contained 9 bases not matched to a gene. From germline, CDR1 is SQVTM and CDR2 ANQGSEA. The length of the CDR3 is 14 residues. CDR3 protein: CSVSSGGLFYEQYF. DNA of the CDR3: TGCAGCGTTTCATCAGGGGGCTTGTTCTACGAGCAGTACTTC.

The rearrangement uses TRBV5-1 and TRBJ2-7; the match to TRBD2 covers 10 bases. CDR1 and CDR2 from the germline V gene are SGHRS and YFSETQ. V was pared by 2 bases and J by 7 bases, with 12 bases of the junction left unmatched. CDR3 length: 16 residues. The CDR3 DNA reads TGCGCCAGCAGCTTTGAGGCTAGCGGGAGAATTGGTGAGCAGTACTTC. Translation: CASSFEASGRIGEQYF. The variable domain in full, with the rest retrieved from reference TRBV5-1 and TRBJ2-7, is KAGVTQTPRYLIKTRGQQVTLSCSPISGHRSVSWYQQTPGQGLQFLFEYFSETQRNKGNFPGRFSGRQFSNSRSEMNVSTLELGDSALYLCASSFEASGRIGEQYFGPGTRLTVT.

V and J are TRBV4-1 and TRBJ1-1; D gene uncertain. V lost 3 bases, J lost 6 bases, and 20 bases lay in between. This CDR3 has 16 residues. Germline V gene data show CDR1 as MGHRA and CDR2 as YSYEKL. The CDR3 region has the DNA TGCGCCAGCAGCCATCTCATCGGGTCTCCTCCATCTGAAGCTTTCTTT. It translates to CASSHLIGSPPSEAFF.

The sample holds a few counts of this clonotype. V and J are TRBV6-5 and TRBJ2-7; possibly TRBD1 or TRBD2 for D (5 bases each). Trimming cost V 5 bases and J 4 bases, with 12 bases left between them. The CDR3 sequence is 13 residues long. Germline-derived CDR1 and CDR2 are MNHEY and SVGAGI. CDR3 bases: TGTGCCAGCAGTGTAGCGACAGCTTACGAGCAGTACTTC. It yields the protein CASSVATAYEQYF.

V usage is TRBV27 and J usage is TRBJ1-1; 9 bases are shared with TRBD1. Germline V CDR1 and CDR2: MNHEY, SMNVEV (reference sequence). V dropped 3 bases and J dropped 13; count of bases not matched to a gene: 18. This CDR3 has 16 residues. In DNA, the CDR3 is TGTGCCAGCAGTTTCGTAGGACAGGGGCCCCTTAGACGGATTTTCTTT. Encoded protein: CASSFVGQGPLRRIFF.

This clonotype has only a few counts. The rearrangement joins TRBV20-1 to TRBJ2-1, with 15 bases matching TRBD2. Germline CDR1 reads DFQATT; CDR2 reads SNEGSKA (reference sequence). The CDR3 totals 17 residues. The V segment lost 6 bases and the J segment 6 bases; nucleotides outside the gene matches: 12. The CDR3 region is CSARRRTSGRAGNEQFF. The DNA of the CDR3 is TGCAGTGCGAGACGGAGGACTAGCGGGAGGGCCGGCAATGAGCAGTTCTTC.

As regards this clonotype: A junction boundary mismatches the germline segment, possibly from a read error. The CDR3: CASSVEGSYTGELFF. As DNA, the CDR3 is TGTGCCAGCAGCGTAGAGGGCTCCTACACCGGGGAGTTGTTTTTT. The chain carries TRBV9 and TRBJ2-2; a possible D gene is TRBD2 (5 bases). The germline V gene encodes CDR1 SGDLS and CDR2 YYNGEE. There are 15 residues in the CDR3.

This chain links TRBV3-1 with TRBJ2-7, with D possibly TRBD2 on 5 matching bases. The germline V gene encodes CDR1 LGHDT and CDR2 YNNKEL (reference sequence). V was cut by 4 bases and J by 1 base, with 11 bases left in between. The CDR3 is 14 amino acids. This chain's CDR3 is CASSPSTSSYEQYF. In nucleotides, the CDR3 is TGTGCCAGCAGCCCCTCAACTAGTTCCTACGAGCAGTACTTC.

The chain recombines TRBV20-1 with TRBJ2-7; 9 bases are shared with TRBD1. CDR1 is DFQATT, CDR2 SNEGSKA, per germline (reference sequence). The junction had 11 bases not matched to a gene; V was cut back by 5 bases and J by 0 bases. This CDR3 is built from 16 residues. The CDR3 here is CSAVSLTGGPSYEQYF. The CDR3 bases are TGCAGTGCTGTAAGCCTGACAGGGGGTCCCTCCTACGAGCAGTACTTC.

The genes are TRBV7-2 and TRBJ1-2; D is unclear. V lost 5 bases, J lost 6 bases, and 25 bases lay in between. The CDR3 extends over 17 amino acids. The germline CDR1 and CDR2 sequences are SGHTA and FQGNSA. This chain's CDR3 is CASSRRGREAPWDGYTF. As DNA, the CDR3 is TGTGCCAGCAGCCGTAGAGGGAGGGAGGCCCCTTGGGATGGCTACACCTTC.

There are many counts of this clonotype. V usage is TRBV3-1 and J usage is TRBJ1-1, with D unresolved. The CDR3 extends over 11 amino acids. V lost 6 bases, J lost 1 base, and 3 bases lay in between. The germline gives CDR1 LGHDT, CDR2 YNNKEL (reference sequence). The CDR3 bases are TGTGCCAGCAGTCGGAACACTGAAGCTTTCTTT. It specifies CASSRNTEAFF.

The chain links TRBV12-3 or TRBV12-4 to TRBJ1-2; the D gene is possibly TRBD1 (6 bases). The V end was cut by 3 bases, the J end by 4 bases, with 12 bases between. The CDR3 spans 14 residues. The CDR3 sequence: CASSFGGAIYGYTF. CDR3 nucleotides: TGTGCCAGCAGTTTTGGGGGCGCTATCTATGGCTACACCTTC.

V is TRBV27 and J is TRBJ1-1; 8 bases fit TRBD1. This CDR3 is built from 17 residues. CDR1 is MNHEY and CDR2 is SMNVEV in the germline V gene (reference sequence). Trimming cost V 3 bases and J 0 bases; bases outside gene matches: 9. DNA of the CDR3: TGTGCCAGCAGTTTCCAAACCGGGACAGGCTTGAACACTGAAGCTTTCTTT. Translated, it gives CASSFQTGTGLNTEAFF.